This T cell receptor (beta chain) was sequenced during a study of CXCR3-negative and CXCR3-positive naive CD8 T cells. Study-wide findings and caveats: The TRB CDR3s that CXCR3-positive naive cells carried were more hydrophobic than those of CXCR3-negative naive cells.

All TRB cDNA libraries came from 5' RACE performed with UMI labels. TCRdb re-analyzed the 5' RACE reads; it lists each CDR3 protein once, without DNA. In all, the sample yields 100,000 or so distinct CDR3 sequences. About this clonotype: Its antigen is currently unknown.

The CDR3 is made up of 16 amino acids. Germline CDR1 is SEHNR and CDR2 is FQNEAQ (reference sequence). Sequenced: naive CXCR3+ CD8+ T cells from blood. This sample's subset: CD45RO-CCR7+CD27+CD95- naive CD8+ T cells expressing CXCR3 (TNR3+). The source is a human donor in good health. Some clones in this sample may be carry-over from other donors' samples. The rearrangement joins TRBV7-9 to TRBJ1-2; TCRdb outputs TRBD1, but without DNA this stays unchecked. CDR3 sequence reads: CASSLAKRDRQDGYTF.